This T cell receptor beta chain emerged from a study of blood T cell repertoires in COVID-19. Profiled with immunoSEQ multiplex PCR; TCRdb holds only in-frame clones, not every one. The sample records 300,000 to 400,000 clones, 88% being singletons. The junction had 9 bases not matched to a gene; V was cut back by 3 bases and J by 4 bases. The CDR3 has 15 amino acids. Looked up from germline, CDR1 is SGHTA and CDR2 is FQGNSA. The chain joins TRBV7-2 to TRBJ2-7, with 7 bases aligning to TRBD1. The sequencing input was PBMCs or T cells enriched from blood (not recorded which). The source is a young man who had recovered from COVID-19. The CDR3 loop is CASSLGPTGVYEQYF. Here the CDR3 DNA reads TGTGCCAGCAGCTTGGGCCCAACAGGGGTTTACGAGCAGTACTTC.